This paragraph covers one T cell receptor (beta chain) sequence. This clonotype was detected ten times or more. It lacks a known antigen. No qualities accompany the bases; no much larger clone lies one base away. Hyperthyroidism patients were newly diagnosed, with disease duration under 2 months, and aged 18 to 65 years. Anyone with other autoimmune diseases, uncontrolled infections, pregnancy or lactation was excluded from the study. Diagnosis relied on clinical symptoms, serum thyroxine, TRAb, thyroid ultrasound and orbital computed tomography. Trizol reagent was used to extract the total RNA, and its quality was then checked on an Agilent 2100 Bioanalyzer. For repertoire sequencing, the TCR beta CDR3 regions were amplified from RNA transcripts. HTBI primers and the Qiagen OneStep RT-PCR kit were used in a first-round RT-PCR, which was followed by a second-round multiplex PCR, size selection and purification. Libraries were sequenced on an Illumina HiSeq2000 using paired-end 100 bp reads. On the authors' methods: Reads were processed with SOAPnuke, discarding reads with adapters, uncalled bases, mean Phred below 15, or no exact constant-primer or identifier match. COPE v1.2.5 was used to merge the high-quality paired reads. Clonotypes were defined as unique nucleotide sequences and were aligned to IMGT TRB V, D and J references using MiTCR v1.1. The analysis was limited to V-J combinations with a frequency above 0.0001, which together covered 99% to 99.2% of repertoires. A TCR clonal expansion and chaos score per V-J combination was defined as the ratio of F50 clonal expansion to chaos observed in the TCRdist matrix. Welch's t-statistics and random forest were used to reduce the features to 10 to 15 V-J combinations, which were then used as input to a naive Bayes classifier. The Morisita-Horn index was used to measure how similar the thyroid and blood repertoires were. The public reads were quality trimmed at Q25 with fastp and then assembled into clones with MiXCR by TCRdb, keeping productive beta chains. Entries that share a CDR3 protein sequence are merged under the most common genes and DNA. The V and J calls and clone size are TCRdb's, not the authors'. Present in this sample are some 1.1 million distinct CDR3 sequences, less than 45% of which were seen just once. Roughly 11% of the sample belongs to the ten largest clones.

This sample is part of a study of Graves' ophthalmopathy and Graves' hyperthyroidism (dated by TCRdb to 2017 to 2018). Broadly, across the study: Hyperthyroidism was considered stable if no progression to ophthalmopathy occurred within 18 months of follow-up. To tell Graves' ophthalmopathy apart from Graves' hyperthyroidism, and to predict which patients would progress to ophthalmopathy, the study relied on TCR beta repertoire signatures. In total, approximately 130 blood samples were TCR-sequenced: 40 to 45 ophthalmopathy, under 80 hyperthyroidism and 17 hyperthyroidism-to-ophthalmopathy patients. To explore V-J signatures that distinguish ophthalmopathy from hyperthyroidism, a discovery set of under 110 patients was enrolled, made up of over 40 with ophthalmopathy and fewer than 60 with stable hyperthyroidism. An independent validation cohort was composed of 18 hyperthyroidism patients and 17 patients who later progressed from hyperthyroidism to ophthalmopathy. In several hyperthyroidism patients, the T-cell repertoires found in thyroid tissue were compared with those found in blood. Following sample collection, hyperthyroidism patients were given methimazole at a starting dose of 30 mg daily, and ophthalmopathy patients were given high-dose intravenous methylprednisolone. Study-wide findings and limitations: The 13-signature model separated ophthalmopathy from stable hyperthyroidism with around 90% sensitivity and 81% to 82% specificity in cross-validation, and 80%/75% in the test set. In validation, the model predicted ophthalmopathy progression with more than 70% sensitivity and roughly 72% specificity; about a dozen predicted patients were CT-confirmed with GO in a median of roughly 6.8 months. Most of the expanded thyroid clonotypes with a frequency above 0.001 were also detected in blood, and it was suggested that the thyroid immune response may be reflected by blood repertoires. No statistical method was used to set the sample size in advance, and the investigators knew which group each participant was assigned to.

CDR1 MNHEY and CDR2 SVGAGI are derived from the germline V gene. The CDR3 has 15 amino acids, counting the end cysteine and phenylalanine. Only the CDR3 DNA stays, 45 bases, in frame from base 1. The V and J ends are trimmed by 5 bases and 1 base, leaving 12 bases between them. This TCR came from an adult man with Graves' hyperthyroidism. Sequencing was performed on peripheral blood or thyroid tissue (not recorded which). The rearranged chain carries TRBV6-5 and TRBJ1-5, and perhaps TRBD1 as D gene, on 5 matching bases. The CDR3 here reads CASSEQRQSNQPQHF. DNA sequence: TGTGCCAGCAGTGAACAGAGACAGAGCAATCAGCCCCAGCATTTT.